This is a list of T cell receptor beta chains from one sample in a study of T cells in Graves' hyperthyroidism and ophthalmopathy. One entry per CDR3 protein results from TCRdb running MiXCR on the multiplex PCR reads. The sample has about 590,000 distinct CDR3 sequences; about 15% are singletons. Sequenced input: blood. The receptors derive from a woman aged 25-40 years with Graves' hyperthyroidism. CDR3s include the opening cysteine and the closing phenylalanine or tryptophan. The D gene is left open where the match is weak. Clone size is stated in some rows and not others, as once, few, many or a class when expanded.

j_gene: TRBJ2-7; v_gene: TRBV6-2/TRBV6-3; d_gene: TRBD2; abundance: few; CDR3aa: CASSRTSGSDYEQYF
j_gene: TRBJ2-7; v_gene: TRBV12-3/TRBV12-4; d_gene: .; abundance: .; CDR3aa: CASSLLGKGVGRSEQYF
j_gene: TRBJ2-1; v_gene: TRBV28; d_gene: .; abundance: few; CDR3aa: CASSLGSHEQFF
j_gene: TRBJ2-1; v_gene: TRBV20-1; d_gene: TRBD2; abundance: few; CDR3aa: CSAIGASGRAGNEQFF
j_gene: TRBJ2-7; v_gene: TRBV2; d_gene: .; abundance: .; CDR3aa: CATHGFDRSYEQYF
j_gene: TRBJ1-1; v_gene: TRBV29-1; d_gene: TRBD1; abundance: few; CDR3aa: CSGQGLNTEAFF
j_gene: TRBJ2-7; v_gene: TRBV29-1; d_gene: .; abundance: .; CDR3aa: CSAGLLMSEQYF
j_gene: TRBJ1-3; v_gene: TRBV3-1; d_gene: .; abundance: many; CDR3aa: CASSPGRSGNTIYF
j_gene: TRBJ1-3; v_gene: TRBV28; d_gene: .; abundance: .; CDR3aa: CASSGGGYGNTIYF
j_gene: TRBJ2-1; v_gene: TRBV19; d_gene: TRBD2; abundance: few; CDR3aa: CASSKTSGRAGYNEQFF